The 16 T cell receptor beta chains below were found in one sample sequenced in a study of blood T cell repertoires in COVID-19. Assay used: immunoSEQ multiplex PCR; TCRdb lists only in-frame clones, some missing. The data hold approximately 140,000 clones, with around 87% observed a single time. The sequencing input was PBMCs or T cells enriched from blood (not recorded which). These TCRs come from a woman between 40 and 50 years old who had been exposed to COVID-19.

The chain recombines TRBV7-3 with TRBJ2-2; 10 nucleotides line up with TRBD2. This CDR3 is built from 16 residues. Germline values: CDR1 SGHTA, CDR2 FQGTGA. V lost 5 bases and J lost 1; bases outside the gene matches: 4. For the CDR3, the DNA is TGTGCCAGCAGCCCTAGCGGGGGAAAGAACACCGGGGAGCTGTTTTTT. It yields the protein CASSPSGGKNTGELFF. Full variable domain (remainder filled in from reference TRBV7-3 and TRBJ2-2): GAGVSQTPSNKVTEKGKYVELRCDPISGHTALYWYRQSLGQGPEFLIYFQGTGAADDSGLPNDRFFAVRPEGSVSTLKIQRTERGDSAVYLCASSPSGGKNTGELFFGEGSRLTVL.

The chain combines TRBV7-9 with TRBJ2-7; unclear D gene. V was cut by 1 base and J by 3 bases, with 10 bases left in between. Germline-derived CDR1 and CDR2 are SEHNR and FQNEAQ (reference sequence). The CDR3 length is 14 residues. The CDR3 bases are TGTGCCAGCAGCTTAGGCCTTACAGTCTACGAGCAGTACTTC. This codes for CASSLGLTVYEQYF.

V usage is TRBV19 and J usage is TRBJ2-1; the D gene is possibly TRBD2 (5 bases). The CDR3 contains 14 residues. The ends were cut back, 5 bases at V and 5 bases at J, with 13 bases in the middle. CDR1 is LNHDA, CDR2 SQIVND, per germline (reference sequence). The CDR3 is CASSPNQRHNEQFF. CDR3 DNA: TGTGCCAGTAGTCCCAATCAGCGGCACAATGAGCAGTTCTTC.

This chain's CDR3 is CASSDRGSDGYTF. The DNA for the CDR3 is TGTGCCAGCAGCGACAGGGGAAGCGATGGCTACACCTTC. V and J are TRBV2 and TRBJ1-2, with 8 bases matching TRBD1. Unmatched junction bases numbered 6, after V lost 6 bases and J lost 6 bases. The length of the CDR3 is 13 residues. Germline CDR1 is SNHLY and CDR2 is FYNNEI.

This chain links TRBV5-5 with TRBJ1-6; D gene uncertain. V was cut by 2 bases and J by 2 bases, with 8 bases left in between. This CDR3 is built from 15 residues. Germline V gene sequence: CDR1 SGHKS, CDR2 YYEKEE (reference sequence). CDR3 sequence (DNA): TGTGCCAGCAGCTTAGCATCCGCCTATAATTCACCCCTCCACTTT. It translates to CASSLASAYNSPLHF.

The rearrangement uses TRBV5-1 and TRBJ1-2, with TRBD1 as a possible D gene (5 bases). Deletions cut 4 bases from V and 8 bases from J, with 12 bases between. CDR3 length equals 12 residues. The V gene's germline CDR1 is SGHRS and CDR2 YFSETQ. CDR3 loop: CASSVDRGGYTF. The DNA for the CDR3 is TGCGCCAGCAGCGTTGACAGAGGAGGCTACACCTTC.

The CDR3, as DNA: TGTGCCAGCAGCTTAGAACCGGGCTACGAGCAGTACTTC. Amino acid sequence: CASSLEPGYEQYF. This chain links TRBV7-2 with TRBJ2-7; D remains ambiguous. V lost 1 base to trimming and J lost 3 bases, with 7 bases between them. The CDR3 is 13 amino acids. Germline CDR1 and CDR2: SGHTA and FQGNSA.

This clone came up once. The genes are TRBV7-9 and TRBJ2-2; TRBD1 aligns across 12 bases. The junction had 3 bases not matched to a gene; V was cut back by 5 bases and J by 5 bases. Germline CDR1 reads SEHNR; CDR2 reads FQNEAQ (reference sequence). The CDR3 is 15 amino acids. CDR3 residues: CASSRDRGRTGELFF. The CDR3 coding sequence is TGTGCCAGCAGCCGGGACAGGGGGCGGACCGGGGAGCTGTTTTTT.

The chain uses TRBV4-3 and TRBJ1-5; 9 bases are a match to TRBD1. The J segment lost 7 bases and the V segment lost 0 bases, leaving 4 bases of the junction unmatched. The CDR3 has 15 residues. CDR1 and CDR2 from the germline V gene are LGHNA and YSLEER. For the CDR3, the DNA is TGCGCCAGCAGCCAAGATACAGGGGGCGGACAGCCCCAGCATTTT. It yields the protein CASSQDTGGGQPQHF.

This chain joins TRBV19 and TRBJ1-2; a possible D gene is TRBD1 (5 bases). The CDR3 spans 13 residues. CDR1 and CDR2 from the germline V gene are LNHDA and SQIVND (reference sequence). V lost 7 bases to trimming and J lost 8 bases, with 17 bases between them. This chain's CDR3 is CASTQKTGYGYTF. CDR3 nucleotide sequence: TGTGCCAGTACCCAAAAAACAGGATACGGCTACACCTTC.

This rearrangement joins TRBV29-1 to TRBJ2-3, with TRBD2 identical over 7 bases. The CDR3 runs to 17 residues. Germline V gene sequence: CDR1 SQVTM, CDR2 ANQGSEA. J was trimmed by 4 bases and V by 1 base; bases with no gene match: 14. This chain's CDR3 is CSVEARGQGRGADTQYF. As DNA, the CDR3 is TGCAGCGTTGAAGCGAGGGGTCAGGGTCGGGGGGCAGATACGCAGTATTTT.

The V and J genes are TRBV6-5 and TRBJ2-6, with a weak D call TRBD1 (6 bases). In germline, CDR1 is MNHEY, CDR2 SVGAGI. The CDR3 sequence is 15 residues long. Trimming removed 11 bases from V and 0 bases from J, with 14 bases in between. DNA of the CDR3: TGTGCCCTTTGGACAGCGGACTCTGGGGCCAACGTCCTGACTTTC. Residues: CALWTADSGANVLTF.

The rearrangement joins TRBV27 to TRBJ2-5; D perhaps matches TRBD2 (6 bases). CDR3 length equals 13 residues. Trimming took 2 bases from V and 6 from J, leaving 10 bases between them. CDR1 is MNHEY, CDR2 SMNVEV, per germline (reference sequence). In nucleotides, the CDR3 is TGTGCCAGCAGTTTAGGAGGGCCAAAGACCCAGTACTTC. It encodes CASSLGGPKTQYF.

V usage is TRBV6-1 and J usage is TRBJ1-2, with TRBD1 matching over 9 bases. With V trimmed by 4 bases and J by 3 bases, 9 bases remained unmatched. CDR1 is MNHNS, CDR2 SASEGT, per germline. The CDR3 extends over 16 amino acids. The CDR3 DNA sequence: TGTGCCAGCAGTGCCCTCGGACAGGGGAGAGACTATGGCTACACCTTC. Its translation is CASSALGQGRDYGYTF.

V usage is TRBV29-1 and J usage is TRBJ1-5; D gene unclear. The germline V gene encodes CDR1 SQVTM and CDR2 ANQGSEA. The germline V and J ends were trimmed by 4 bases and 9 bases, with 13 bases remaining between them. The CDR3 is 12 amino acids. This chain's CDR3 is CSVVMGAGPQHF. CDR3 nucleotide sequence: TGCAGCGTTGTTATGGGAGCGGGGCCCCAGCATTTT.

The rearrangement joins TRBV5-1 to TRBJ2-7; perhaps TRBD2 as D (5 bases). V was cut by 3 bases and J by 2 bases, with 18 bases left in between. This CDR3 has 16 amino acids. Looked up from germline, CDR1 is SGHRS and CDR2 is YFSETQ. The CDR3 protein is CASSSPLVSDTYEQYF. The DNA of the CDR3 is TGCGCCAGCAGCTCCCCTCTTGTTAGCGATACCTACGAGCAGTACTTC.